One and the same sample provided the 5 T cell receptor beta chains below, sequenced in a study of OX40 agonist ivuxolimab in advanced cancers. Measured with immunoSEQ multiplex PCR; TCRdb has only the in-frame clones, and not every one. The data show about 83,000 clones, with roughly nine tenths seen just once and more than 7.5% held by the top ten. The sample was CD4+ or CD8+ T cells sorted from blood, taken in a trial of the OX40 agonist ivuxolimab. The source of these receptors is an adult with an advanced solid tumor such as melanoma, head and neck, liver or kidney cancer.

V and J are TRBV6-5 and TRBJ2-3; tentative D call: TRBD1 (6 bases). Looked up from germline, CDR1 is MNHEY and CDR2 is SVGAGI. V was shortened by 2 bases and J by 5 bases, with 8 bases between the two germline ends. This CDR3 has 13 residues. Here the CDR3 DNA reads TGTGCCAGCAGTTACCTAGGGGGAGATACGCAGTATTTT. It specifies CASSYLGGDTQYF.

The CDR3 loop reads CASSETEVGNQPQHF. The DNA for the CDR3 is TGTGCCAGCAGTGAAACAGAAGTTGGCAATCAGCCCCAGCATTTT. The chain uses TRBV2 and TRBJ1-5; no clear D. The V gene's germline CDR1 is SNHLY and CDR2 FYNNEI. The CDR3 consists of 15 residues. V was pared by 2 bases and J by 2 bases, with 10 bases between.

The chain is built from TRBV4-3 and TRBJ2-3; tentatively, D is TRBD1 or TRBD2 (6 bases each). CDR1 and CDR2 (germline): LGHNA, YSLEER. The CDR3 loop spans 15 amino acids. V was shortened by 1 base and J by 0 bases, with 8 bases between the two germline ends. In DNA form, the CDR3 reads TGCGCCAGCAGCCAAGCGGGGGCTAGCACAGATACGCAGTATTTT. It yields the protein CASSQAGASTDTQYF.

V usage is TRBV30 and J usage is TRBJ2-7, with 9 bases lining up with TRBD1. CDR3 size: 14 residues. J was trimmed by 4 bases and V by 3 bases; bases with no gene match: 7. CDR1 is GTSNPN and CDR2 is SVGIG in the germline V gene (reference sequence). The CDR3 loop reads CAWSSGTGLYEQYF. The CDR3 DNA sequence: TGTGCCTGGAGCTCCGGGACAGGGTTATACGAGCAGTACTTC.

The rearrangement joins TRBV28 to TRBJ2-1, with a weak D call TRBD1 (6 bases). Germline CDR1 MDHEN, CDR2 SYDVKM. CDR3 length: 15 amino acids. Trimming removed 3 bases at V and 4 bases at J, with 13 bases between. The CDR3 loop reads CASSFSDRQYNEQFF. The CDR3, as DNA: TGTGCCAGCAGTTTCTCGGACAGACAATACAATGAGCAGTTCTTC. The variable domain in full, completed from reference TRBV28 and TRBJ2-1, reads DVKVTQSSRYLVKRTGEKVFLECVQDMDHENMFWYRQDPGLGLRLIYFSYDVKMKEKGDIPEGYSVSREKKERFSLILESASTNQTSMYLCASSFSDRQYNEQFFGPGTRLTVL.